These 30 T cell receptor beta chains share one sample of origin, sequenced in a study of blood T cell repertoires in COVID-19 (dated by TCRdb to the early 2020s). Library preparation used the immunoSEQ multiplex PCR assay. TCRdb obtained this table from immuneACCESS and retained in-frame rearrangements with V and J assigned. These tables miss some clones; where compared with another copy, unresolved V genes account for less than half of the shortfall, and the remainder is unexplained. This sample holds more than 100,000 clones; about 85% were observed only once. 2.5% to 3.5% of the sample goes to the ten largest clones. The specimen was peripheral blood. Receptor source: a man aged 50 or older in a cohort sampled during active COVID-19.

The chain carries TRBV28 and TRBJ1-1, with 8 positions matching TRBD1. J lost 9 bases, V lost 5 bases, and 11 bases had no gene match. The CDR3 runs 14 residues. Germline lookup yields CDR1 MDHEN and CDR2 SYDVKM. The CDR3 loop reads CASSPTGEVTQAFF. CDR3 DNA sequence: TGTGCCAGCAGTCCGACAGGGGAGGTTACCCAAGCTTTCTTT.

This CDR3 is CASSPLAGTYNEQFF. CDR3 bases: TGTGCCAGCAGTCCACTAGCGGGGACCTACAATGAGCAGTTCTTC. This chain uses TRBV28 with TRBJ2-1, with 10 bases aligning to TRBD2. Germline loops: CDR1 MDHEN, CDR2 SYDVKM. This CDR3 has 15 amino acids. Trimming took 5 bases from V and 2 from J; bases not matched to a gene: 3.

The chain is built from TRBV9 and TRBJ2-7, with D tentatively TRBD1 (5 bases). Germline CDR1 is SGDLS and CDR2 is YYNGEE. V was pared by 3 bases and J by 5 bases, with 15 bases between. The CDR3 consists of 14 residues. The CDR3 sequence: CASSDDSELHEQYF. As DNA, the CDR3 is TGTGCCAGCAGCGACGACAGCGAGCTCCACGAGCAGTACTTC.

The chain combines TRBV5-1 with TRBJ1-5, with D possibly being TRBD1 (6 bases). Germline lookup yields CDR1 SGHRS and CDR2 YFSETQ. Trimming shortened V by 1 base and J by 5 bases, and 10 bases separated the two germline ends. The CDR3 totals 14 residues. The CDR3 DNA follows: TGCGCCAGCAGCTTGACAGGGCTCGATCAGCCCCAGCATTTT. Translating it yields CASSLTGLDQPQHF.

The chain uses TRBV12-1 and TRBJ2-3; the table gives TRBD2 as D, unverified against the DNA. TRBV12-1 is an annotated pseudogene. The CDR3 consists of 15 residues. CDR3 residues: CASSFPSGGTDTQYF. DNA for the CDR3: TGTGCCAGCAGCTTTCCTAGCGGAGGCACAGATACGCAGTATTTT.

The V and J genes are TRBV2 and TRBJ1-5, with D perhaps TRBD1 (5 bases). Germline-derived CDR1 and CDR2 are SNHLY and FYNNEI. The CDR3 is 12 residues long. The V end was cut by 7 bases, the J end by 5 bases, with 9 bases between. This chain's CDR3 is CASTTGYQPQHF. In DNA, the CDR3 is TGTGCCAGCACCACAGGATATCAGCCCCAGCATTTT. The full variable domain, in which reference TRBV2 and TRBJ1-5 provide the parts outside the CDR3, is EPEVTQTPSHQVTQMGQEVILRCVPISNHLYFYWYRQILGQKVEFLVSFYNNEISEKSEIFDDQFSVERPDGSNFTLKIRSTKLEDSAMYFCASTTGYQPQHFGDGTRLSIL.

Written as DNA, the CDR3 is TGTGCCAGCAGCCTAACAAAACTAGCGGGAGAGACAGAGACCCAGTACTTC. Its translation: CASSLTKLAGETETQYF. This sequence joins TRBV9 and TRBJ2-5, with 11 positions matching TRBD2. The CDR3 runs to 17 residues. Germline V lookup: CDR1 SGDLS, CDR2 YYNGEE. J lost 4 bases, V lost 4 bases, and 12 bases had no gene match. The complete variable domain, with remaining parts taken from reference TRBV9 and TRBJ2-5, reads DSGVTQTPKHLITATGQRVTLRCSPRSGDLSVYWYQQSLDQGLQFLIQYYNGEERAKGNILERFSAQQFPDLHSELNLSSLELGDSALYFCASSLTKLAGETETQYFGPGTRLLVL.

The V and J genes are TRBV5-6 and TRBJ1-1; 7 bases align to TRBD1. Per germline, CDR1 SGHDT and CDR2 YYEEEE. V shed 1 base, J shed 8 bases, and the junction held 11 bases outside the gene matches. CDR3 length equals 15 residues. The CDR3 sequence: CASSLITRDSKEAFF. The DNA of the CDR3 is TGTGCCAGCAGCTTGATAACACGGGACAGTAAAGAAGCTTTCTTT.

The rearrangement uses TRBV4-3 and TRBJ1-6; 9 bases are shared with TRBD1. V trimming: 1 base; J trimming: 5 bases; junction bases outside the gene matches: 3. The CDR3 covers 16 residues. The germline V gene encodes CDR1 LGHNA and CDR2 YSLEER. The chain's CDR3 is CASSQVTGGNNSPLHF. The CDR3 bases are TGCGCCAGCAGCCAAGTGACAGGGGGTAATAATTCACCCCTCCACTTT.

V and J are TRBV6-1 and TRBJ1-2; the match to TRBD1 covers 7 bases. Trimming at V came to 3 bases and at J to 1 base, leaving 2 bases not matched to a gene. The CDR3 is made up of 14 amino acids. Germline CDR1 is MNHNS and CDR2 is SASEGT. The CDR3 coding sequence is TGTGCCAGCAGTGAGACAGGGCTTAACTATGGCTACACCTTC. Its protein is CASSETGLNYGYTF.

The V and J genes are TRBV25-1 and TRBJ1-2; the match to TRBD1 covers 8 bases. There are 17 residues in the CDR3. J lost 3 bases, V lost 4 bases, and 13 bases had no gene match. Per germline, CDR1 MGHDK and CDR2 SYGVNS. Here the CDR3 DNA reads TGTGCCAGCAGTGGTCCCTCCTCTTCAGGGGGCGACTATGGCTACACCTTC. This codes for CASSGPSSSGGDYGYTF.

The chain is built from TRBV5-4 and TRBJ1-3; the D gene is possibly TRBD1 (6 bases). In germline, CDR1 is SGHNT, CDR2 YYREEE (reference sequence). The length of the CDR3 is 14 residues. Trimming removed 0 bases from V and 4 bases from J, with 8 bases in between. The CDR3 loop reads CASSLAGVGNTIYF. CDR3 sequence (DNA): TGTGCCAGCAGCTTGGCAGGGGTCGGAAACACCATATATTTT.

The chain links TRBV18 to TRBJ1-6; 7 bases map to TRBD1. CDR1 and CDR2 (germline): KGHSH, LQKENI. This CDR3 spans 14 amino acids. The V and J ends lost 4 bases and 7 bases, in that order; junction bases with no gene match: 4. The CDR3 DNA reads TGTGCCAGCTCACTCCAGGGGGTGAATTCACCCCTCCACTTT. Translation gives CASSLQGVNSPLHF.

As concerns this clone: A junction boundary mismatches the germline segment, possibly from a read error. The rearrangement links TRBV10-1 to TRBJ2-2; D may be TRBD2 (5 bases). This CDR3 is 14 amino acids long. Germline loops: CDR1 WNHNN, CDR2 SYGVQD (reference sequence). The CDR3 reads CASSEFGITRELFF. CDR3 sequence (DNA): TGCGCCAGCAGTGAGTTCGGGATCACCCGGGAGCTGTTTTTT.

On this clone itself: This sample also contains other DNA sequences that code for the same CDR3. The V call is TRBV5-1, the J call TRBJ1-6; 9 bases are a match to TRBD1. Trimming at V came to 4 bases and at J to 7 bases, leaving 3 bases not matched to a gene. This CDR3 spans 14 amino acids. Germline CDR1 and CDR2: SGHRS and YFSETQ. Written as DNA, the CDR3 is TGCGCCAGCAGCGAGGGACAGGGCAATTCACCCCTCCACTTT. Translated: CASSEGQGNSPLHF.

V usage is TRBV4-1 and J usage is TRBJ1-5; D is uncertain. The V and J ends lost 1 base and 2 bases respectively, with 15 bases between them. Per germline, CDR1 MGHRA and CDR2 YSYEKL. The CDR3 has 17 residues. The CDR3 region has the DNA TGCGCCAGCAGCCAAGCCCCCGGGGTGAGGGGCAATCAGCCCCAGCATTTT. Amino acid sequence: CASSQAPGVRGNQPQHF.

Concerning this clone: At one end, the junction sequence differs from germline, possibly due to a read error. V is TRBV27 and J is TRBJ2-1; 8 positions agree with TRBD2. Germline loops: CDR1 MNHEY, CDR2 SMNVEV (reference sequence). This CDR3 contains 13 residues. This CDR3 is CASSWVQAGAILF. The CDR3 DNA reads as TGTGCCAGCAGTTGGGTCCAAGCGGGGGCGATACTCTTC.

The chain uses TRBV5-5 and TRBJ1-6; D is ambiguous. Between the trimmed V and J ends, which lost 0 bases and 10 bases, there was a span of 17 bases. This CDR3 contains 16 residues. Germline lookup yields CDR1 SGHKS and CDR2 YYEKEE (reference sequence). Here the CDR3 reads CASSLAAPGLQSPLHF. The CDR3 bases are TGTGCCAGCAGCTTGGCTGCGCCAGGCCTTCAGTCACCCCTCCACTTT.

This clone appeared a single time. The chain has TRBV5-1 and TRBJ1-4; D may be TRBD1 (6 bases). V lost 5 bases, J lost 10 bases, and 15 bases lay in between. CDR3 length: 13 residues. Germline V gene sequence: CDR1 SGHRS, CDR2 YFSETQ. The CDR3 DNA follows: TGCGCCAGCAGACCCTCAGGGGTAGGAAAACTGTTTTTT. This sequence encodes CASRPSGVGKLFF.

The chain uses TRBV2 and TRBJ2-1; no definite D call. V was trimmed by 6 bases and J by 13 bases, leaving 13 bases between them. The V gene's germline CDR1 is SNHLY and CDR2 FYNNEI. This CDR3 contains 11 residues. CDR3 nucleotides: TGTGCCAGCAGGGAACCAGGTCTACAGTTCTTC. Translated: CASREPGLQFF.

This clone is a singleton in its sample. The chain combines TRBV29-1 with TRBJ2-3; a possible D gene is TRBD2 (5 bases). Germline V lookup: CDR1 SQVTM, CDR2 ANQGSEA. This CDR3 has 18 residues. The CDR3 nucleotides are TGCAGACCCATAATCCAGAACCCCCGGGGAAACATAGCAGATACGCAGTATTTT. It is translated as CRPIIQNPRGNIADTQYF.

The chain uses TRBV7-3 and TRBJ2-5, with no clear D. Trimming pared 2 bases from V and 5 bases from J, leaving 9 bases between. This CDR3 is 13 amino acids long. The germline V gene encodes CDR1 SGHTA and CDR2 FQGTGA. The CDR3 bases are TGTGCCAGCAGCTTATCACTCGGGGAGACCCAGTACTTC. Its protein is CASSLSLGETQYF.

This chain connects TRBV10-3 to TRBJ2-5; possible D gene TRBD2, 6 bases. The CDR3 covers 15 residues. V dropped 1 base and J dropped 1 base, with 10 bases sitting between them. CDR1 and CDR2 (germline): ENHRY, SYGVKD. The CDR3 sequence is CAISEFSGTQETQYF. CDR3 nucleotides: TGTGCCATCAGTGAGTTTAGCGGAACCCAAGAGACCCAGTACTTC.

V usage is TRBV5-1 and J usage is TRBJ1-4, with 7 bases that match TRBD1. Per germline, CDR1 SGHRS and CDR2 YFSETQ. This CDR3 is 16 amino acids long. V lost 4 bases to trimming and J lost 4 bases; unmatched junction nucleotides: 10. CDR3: CASSNSQGGSNEKLFF. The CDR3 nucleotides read TGCGCCAGCAGCAACTCCCAGGGGGGAAGTAATGAAAAACTGTTTTTT.

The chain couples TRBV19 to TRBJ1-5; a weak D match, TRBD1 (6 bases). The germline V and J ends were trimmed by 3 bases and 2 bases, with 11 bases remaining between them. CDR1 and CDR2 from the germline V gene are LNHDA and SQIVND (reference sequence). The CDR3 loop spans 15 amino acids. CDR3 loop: CASSIGGRGNQPQHF. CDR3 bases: TGTGCCAGTAGTATCGGGGGGCGCGGCAATCAGCCCCAGCATTTT.

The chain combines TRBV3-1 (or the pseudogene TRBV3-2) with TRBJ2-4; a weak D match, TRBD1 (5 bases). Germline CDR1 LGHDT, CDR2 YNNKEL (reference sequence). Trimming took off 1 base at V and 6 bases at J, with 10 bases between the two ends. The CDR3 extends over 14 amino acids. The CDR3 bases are TGTGCCAGCAGCCAAGGGACAACCAGAAACATTCAGTACTTC. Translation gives CASSQGTTRNIQYF.

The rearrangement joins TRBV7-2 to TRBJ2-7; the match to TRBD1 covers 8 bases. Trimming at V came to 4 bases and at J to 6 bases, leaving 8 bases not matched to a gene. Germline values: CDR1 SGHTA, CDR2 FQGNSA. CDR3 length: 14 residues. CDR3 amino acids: CASSSRTGSGEQYF. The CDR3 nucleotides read TGTGCCAGCAGCTCCAGGACAGGGTCCGGCGAGCAGTACTTC.

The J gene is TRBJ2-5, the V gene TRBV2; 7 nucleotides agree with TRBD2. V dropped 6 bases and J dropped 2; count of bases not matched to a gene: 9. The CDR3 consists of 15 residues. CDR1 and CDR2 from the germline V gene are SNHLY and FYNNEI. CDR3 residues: CASRGRAGMQETQYF. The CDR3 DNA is TGTGCCAGCAGGGGAAGAGCGGGGATGCAAGAGACCCAGTACTTC.

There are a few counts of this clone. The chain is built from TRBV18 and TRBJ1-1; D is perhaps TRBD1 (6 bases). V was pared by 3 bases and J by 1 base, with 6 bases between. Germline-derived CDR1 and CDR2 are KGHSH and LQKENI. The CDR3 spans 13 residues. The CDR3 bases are TGTGCCAGCTCACCGGGGGCGAACACTGAAGCTTTCTTT. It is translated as CASSPGANTEAFF.

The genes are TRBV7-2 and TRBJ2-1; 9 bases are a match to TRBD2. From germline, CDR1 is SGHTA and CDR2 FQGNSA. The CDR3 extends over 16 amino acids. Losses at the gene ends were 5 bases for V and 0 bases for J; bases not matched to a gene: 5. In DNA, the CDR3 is TGTGCCAGCAGCCGTAGCGGGGGTAGCTCCTACAATGAGCAGTTCTTC. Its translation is CASSRSGGSSYNEQFF.